This T cell receptor (beta chain) was sequenced for a study of blood T cell repertoires in COVID-19. Study at large: The United States, Italy and Spain supplied acute and convalescent COVID-19 samples. Sample material is recorded as cDNA or gDNA derived from T cells, B-cell-depleted T cells, or PBMCs.

The CDR3 covers 15 residues. Germline V gene data show CDR1 as SGHRS and CDR2 as YFSETQ. With 0 bases removed from V and 4 bases from J, the gap between germline ends came to 12 bases. In the authors' workflow: Nucleated cell number was recorded as an estimate derived from reference gene primer amplification. Libraries were prepared by immunoSEQ multiplex PCR; TCRdb keeps only in-frame clonotypes and omits some of them. D and trimming come from the DNA, and the V and J calls and clone size come from that table. The sample lists some 150,000 clones; about 85% were seen once. The rearrangement uses TRBV5-1 and TRBJ2-3; D not certain. The sequenced sample consisted of peripheral blood. This TCR came from a man between 60 and 75 years old who had recovered from COVID-19. CDR3 sequence: CASSLGSYLADTQYF. In nucleotides, the CDR3 is TGCGCCAGCAGCTTGGGGAGCTATCTGGCAGATACGCAGTATTTT.